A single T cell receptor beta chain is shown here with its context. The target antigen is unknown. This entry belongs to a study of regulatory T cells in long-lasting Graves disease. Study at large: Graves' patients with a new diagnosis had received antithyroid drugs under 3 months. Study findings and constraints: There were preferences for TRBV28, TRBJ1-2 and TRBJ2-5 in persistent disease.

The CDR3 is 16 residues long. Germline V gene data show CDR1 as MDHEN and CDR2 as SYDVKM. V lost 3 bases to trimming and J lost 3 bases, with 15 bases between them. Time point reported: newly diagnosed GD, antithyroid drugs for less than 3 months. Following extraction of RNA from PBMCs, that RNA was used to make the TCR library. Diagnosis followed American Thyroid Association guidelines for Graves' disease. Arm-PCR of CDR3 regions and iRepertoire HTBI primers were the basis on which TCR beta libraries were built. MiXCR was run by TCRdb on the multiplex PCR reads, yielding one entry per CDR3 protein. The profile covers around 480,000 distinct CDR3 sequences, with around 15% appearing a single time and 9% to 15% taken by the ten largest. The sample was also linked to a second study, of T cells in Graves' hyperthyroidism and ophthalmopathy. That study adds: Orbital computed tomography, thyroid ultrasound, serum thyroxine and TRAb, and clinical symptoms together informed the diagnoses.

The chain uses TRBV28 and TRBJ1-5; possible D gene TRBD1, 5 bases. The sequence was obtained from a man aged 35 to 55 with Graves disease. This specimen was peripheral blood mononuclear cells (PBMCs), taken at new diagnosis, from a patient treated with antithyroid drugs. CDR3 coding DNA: TGTGCCAGCAGTTTTGTTTTAAGGGGTCCCAATCAGCCCCAGCATTTT. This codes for CASSFVLRGPNQPQHF. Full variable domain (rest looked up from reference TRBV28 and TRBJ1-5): DVKVTQSSRYLVKRTGEKVFLECVQDMDHENMFWYRQDPGLGLRLIYFSYDVKMKEKGDIPEGYSVSREKKERFSLILESASTNQTSMYLCASSFVLRGPNQPQHFGDGTRLSIL.